This is a list of T cell receptor beta chains from one sample in a study of early T cells in non-severe SARS-CoV-2 infection. TCRdb re-called the 5' RACE reads through MiXCR, storing one row per CDR3 protein. The data contain approximately 67,000 distinct CDR3 sequences, about 9.9% of them singletons. The sequenced sample consisted of whole blood. These TCRs come from an adult who was a healthcare worker with PCR-confirmed SARS-CoV-2 infection or an uninfected control (not recorded which). The CDR3 runs from the conserved cysteine through the conserved F or W. D genes are given only for firm matches. Clone size is not always given. Where it is, it says once, few, many or a class for expanded clones.

CDR3 protein: CASSPPEVGLMGEQYF
CDR3 DNA: TGTGCCAGCTCACCACCTGAGGTCGGGCTTATGGGCGAGCAGTACTTC
clone size: many
J gene: TRBJ2-7
V gene: TRBV18
D gene: -

CDR3 protein: CASSPEGTGQTGELFF
CDR3 DNA: TGTGCCAGCAGCCCAGAGGGGACAGGGCAGACCGGGGAGCTGTTTTTT
clone size: many
J gene: TRBJ2-2
V gene: TRBV6-5
D gene: TRBD1

CDR3 protein: CASSPGAAGASYNSPLHF
CDR3 DNA: TGTGCCAGCAGCCCAGGAGCCGCTGGAGCCTCCTATAATTCACCCCTCCACTTT
clone size: many
J gene: TRBJ1-6
V gene: TRBV7-9
D gene: -

CDR3 protein: CASKTGGSSYEQYF
CDR3 DNA: TGTGCCAGCAAGACAGGGGGCTCGTCTTACGAGCAGTACTTC
clone size: -
J gene: TRBJ2-7
V gene: TRBV2
D gene: TRBD1

CDR3 protein: CASRLGRLRGNTEAFF
CDR3 DNA: TGTGCCAGCAGACTGGGACGCCTTCGGGGGAACACTGAAGCTTTCTTT
clone size: many
J gene: TRBJ1-1
V gene: TRBV2
D gene: -

CDR3 protein: CASSENRNTGELFF
CDR3 DNA: TGTGCCAGCAGTGAGAATCGGAACACCGGGGAGCTGTTTTTT
clone size: many
J gene: TRBJ2-2
V gene: TRBV2
D gene: -

CDR3 protein: CSGHQGGPDTQYF
CDR3 DNA: TGCAGCGGCCACCAAGGGGGCCCCGATACGCAGTATTTT
clone size: few
J gene: TRBJ2-3
V gene: TRBV29-1
D gene: TRBD1

CDR3 protein: CSVVGREWTEAFF
CDR3 DNA: TGCAGCGTTGTTGGGCGCGAGTGGACTGAAGCTTTCTTT
clone size: few
J gene: TRBJ1-1
V gene: TRBV29-1
D gene: -

CDR3 protein: CSASPTRAGGENQPQHF
CDR3 DNA: TGCAGTGCTAGCCCTACCCGGGCAGGAGGGGAAAATCAGCCCCAGCATTTT
clone size: -
J gene: TRBJ1-5
V gene: TRBV20-1
D gene: -

CDR3 protein: CASRSSGSSYEQYF
CDR3 DNA: TGTGCCAGCAGGAGCTCAGGGAGCTCCTACGAGCAGTACTTC
clone size: -
J gene: TRBJ2-7
V gene: TRBV6-2/TRBV6-3
D gene: -

CDR3 protein: CAWNEAGAGVRYEQYF
CDR3 DNA: TGTGCCTGGAATGAGGCGGGAGCGGGAGTTCGGTACGAGCAGTACTTC
clone size: many
J gene: TRBJ2-7
V gene: TRBV30
D gene: TRBD2

CDR3 protein: CASSLFGKNTEAFF
CDR3 DNA: TGTGCCAGCAGTTTGTTCGGTAAGAACACTGAAGCTTTCTTT
clone size: once
J gene: TRBJ1-1
V gene: TRBV27
D gene: -

CDR3 protein: CASSLSLSGIAGELFF
CDR3 DNA: TGTGCCAGCAGCTTATCGCTGTCAGGGATCGCCGGGGAGCTGTTTTTT
clone size: many
J gene: TRBJ2-2
V gene: TRBV7-8
D gene: -

CDR3 protein: CASSWGGKEQYF
CDR3 DNA: TGTGCCAGCTCGTGGGGAGGGAAGGAACAGTACTTC
clone size: -
J gene: TRBJ2-7
V gene: TRBV7-9
D gene: TRBD2

CDR3 protein: CAITRTGQVQYF
CDR3 DNA: TGTGCCATCACTCGGACAGGTCAGGTGCAGTATTTT
clone size: many
J gene: TRBJ2-3
V gene: TRBV10-3
D gene: TRBD1

CDR3 protein: CSVGRVIGRARRTEAFF
CDR3 DNA: TGCAGCGTTGGGCGCGTAATAGGACGAGCGCGCCGCACTGAAGCTTTCTTT
clone size: few
J gene: TRBJ1-1
V gene: TRBV29-1
D gene: -

CDR3 protein: CASSPARLVGNEQFF
CDR3 DNA: TGTGCCAGCAGCCCCGCCCGGTTAGTTGGTAATGAGCAGTTCTTC
clone size: once
J gene: TRBJ2-1
V gene: TRBV3-1
D gene: -

CDR3 protein: CASSSRGAGTVSSYGYTF
CDR3 DNA: TGTGCCAGCAGCTCAAGGGGCGCAGGGACCGTTTCTTCCTATGGCTACACCTTC
clone size: -
J gene: TRBJ1-2
V gene: TRBV7-3
D gene: -

CDR3 protein: CASSGSSGGQETQYF
CDR3 DNA: TGTGCCAGCAGTGGATCGAGCGGGGGACAAGAGACCCAGTACTTC
clone size: few
J gene: TRBJ2-5
V gene: TRBV2
D gene: TRBD2

CDR3 protein: CASSRDSLRYTF
CDR3 DNA: TGTGCCAGCAGCCGGGACAGCCTGCGCTACACCTTC
clone size: many
J gene: TRBJ1-2
V gene: TRBV5-4
D gene: TRBD1

CDR3 protein: CASRQGPERSYEQYF
CDR3 DNA: TGCGCCAGCAGGCAGGGACCAGAAAGGTCCTACGAGCAGTACTTC
clone size: -
J gene: TRBJ2-7
V gene: TRBV5-1
D gene: -

CDR3 protein: CASSARQDRTQYF
CDR3 DNA: TGTGCCAGCAGTGCCCGACAGGATCGCACCCAGTACTTC
clone size: -
J gene: TRBJ2-5
V gene: TRBV2
D gene: -

CDR3 protein: CSVEGQPYEQYF
CDR3 DNA: TGCAGCGTTGAGGGACAGCCGTACGAGCAGTACTTC
clone size: -
J gene: TRBJ2-7
V gene: TRBV29-1
D gene: TRBD1

CDR3 protein: CAISDREGRENIQYF
CDR3 DNA: TGTGCCATCAGTGATAGGGAAGGGAGAGAAAACATTCAGTACTTC
clone size: many
J gene: TRBJ2-4
V gene: TRBV10-3
D gene: -

CDR3 protein: CATSGGGNTEAFF
CDR3 DNA: TGTGCCACAAGCGGAGGTGGGAACACTGAAGCTTTCTTT
clone size: many
J gene: TRBJ1-1
V gene: TRBV24-1
D gene: -

CDR3 protein: CASSPQNRGVDSPLHF
CDR3 DNA: TGTGCCAGCAGTCCACAGAACAGGGGAGTGGATTCACCCCTCCACTTT
clone size: -
J gene: TRBJ1-6
V gene: TRBV6-6
D gene: TRBD1

CDR3 protein: CASSSPGLSTDTQYF
CDR3 DNA: TGTGCCAGCAGCTCTCCGGGACTAAGCACAGATACGCAGTATTTT
clone size: -
J gene: TRBJ2-3
V gene: TRBV11-3
D gene: TRBD2

CDR3 protein: CAISDWGIDTQYF
CDR3 DNA: TGTGCCATCAGTGATTGGGGCATCGATACGCAGTATTTT
clone size: many
J gene: TRBJ2-3
V gene: TRBV10-3
D gene: -

CDR3 protein: CASSPLDGYNEQFF
CDR3 DNA: TGTGCCAGCAGTCCTTTGGACGGATACAATGAGCAGTTCTTC
clone size: many
J gene: TRBJ2-1
V gene: TRBV12-3/TRBV12-4
D gene: -

CDR3 protein: CASSQSQAYNEQFF
CDR3 DNA: TGTGCCAGCAGCCAATCGCAGGCCTACAATGAGCAGTTCTTC
clone size: many
J gene: TRBJ2-1
V gene: TRBV3-1
D gene: -

CDR3 protein: CAWSASPGTPKPYEQYF
CDR3 DNA: TGTGCCTGGAGTGCTTCCCCCGGGACCCCTAAACCCTACGAGCAGTACTTC
clone size: many
J gene: TRBJ2-7
V gene: TRBV30
D gene: -

CDR3 protein: CAWSGIEKLFF
CDR3 DNA: TGTGCCTGGAGTGGAATTGAAAAACTGTTTTTT
clone size: -
J gene: TRBJ1-4
V gene: TRBV30
D gene: -

CDR3 protein: CASTGDSDNSPLHF
CDR3 DNA: TGTGCCAGCACCGGGGACAGCGATAATTCACCCCTCCACTTT
clone size: -
J gene: TRBJ1-6
V gene: TRBV2
D gene: TRBD1

CDR3 protein: CASSSGTLGPTDTQYF
CDR3 DNA: TGTGCCAGCAGTTCCGGGACCCTTGGGCCCACAGATACGCAGTATTTT
clone size: -
J gene: TRBJ2-3
V gene: TRBV6-5
D gene: -

CDR3 protein: CSVVQRQGPSAQYF
CDR3 DNA: TGCAGCGTTGTCCAACGACAGGGGCCCTCCGCTCAGTACTTC
clone size: few
J gene: TRBJ2-7
V gene: TRBV29-1
D gene: TRBD1

CDR3 protein: CASSKLAGVTDTQYF
CDR3 DNA: TGTGCCAGCAGTAAACTAGCGGGGGTTACAGATACGCAGTATTTT
clone size: -
J gene: TRBJ2-3
V gene: TRBV6-1
D gene: TRBD2

CDR3 protein: CASAHPLNSDEQFF
CDR3 DNA: TGTGCCAGCGCCCACCCCCTCAATAGCGATGAGCAGTTCTTC
clone size: many
J gene: TRBJ2-1
V gene: TRBV5-4
D gene: -

CDR3 protein: CASSLTRTGGNQETQYF
CDR3 DNA: TGCGCCAGCAGCTTAACCCGGACAGGGGGGAACCAAGAGACCCAGTACTTC
clone size: many
J gene: TRBJ2-5
V gene: TRBV5-1
D gene: TRBD1

CDR3 protein: CASSLVDGSQYNEQFF
CDR3 DNA: TGCGCCAGCAGCCTCGTCGACGGGAGTCAGTACAATGAGCAGTTCTTC
clone size: few
J gene: TRBJ2-1
V gene: TRBV4-1
D gene: -

CDR3 protein: CATTYSGRASYNEQFF
CDR3 DNA: TGTGCCACGACCTATAGCGGGAGGGCCTCCTACAATGAGCAGTTCTTC
clone size: many
J gene: TRBJ2-1
V gene: TRBV11-3
D gene: TRBD2

CDR3 protein: CSVGRGFEAFF
CDR3 DNA: TGCAGCGTCGGGAGGGGGTTTGAAGCTTTCTTT
clone size: many
J gene: TRBJ1-1
V gene: TRBV29-1
D gene: -

CDR3 protein: CASSLSGFKAETQYF
CDR3 DNA: TGTGCTAGCAGTTTATCCGGGTTTAAAGCAGAGACCCAGTACTTC
clone size: many
J gene: TRBJ2-5
V gene: TRBV7-7
D gene: -

CDR3 protein: CASSPRDRASENTIYF
CDR3 DNA: TGTGCCAGCAGCCCGCGGGACAGGGCGTCTGAAAACACCATATATTTT
clone size: many
J gene: TRBJ1-3
V gene: TRBV7-6
D gene: TRBD1

CDR3 protein: CASSSKFSGRAREQFF
CDR3 DNA: TGTGCCAGCAGTTCCAAGTTTAGCGGGAGGGCACGGGAGCAGTTCTTC
clone size: few
J gene: TRBJ2-1
V gene: TRBV6-5
D gene: TRBD2

CDR3 protein: CSVARGPSDTQYF
CDR3 DNA: TGCAGCGTTGCCCGGGGTCCATCAGATACGCAGTATTTT
clone size: many
J gene: TRBJ2-3
V gene: TRBV29-1
D gene: -

CDR3 protein: CASSRTGDSYNEQFF
CDR3 DNA: TGTGCCAGCAGTCGGACAGGGGACTCCTACAATGAGCAGTTCTTC
clone size: few
J gene: TRBJ2-1
V gene: TRBV2
D gene: TRBD1

CDR3 protein: CASSTGTNTDTQYF
CDR3 DNA: TGCGCCAGCAGCACCGGGACAAACACAGATACGCAGTATTTT
clone size: -
J gene: TRBJ2-3
V gene: TRBV10-1
D gene: -

CDR3 protein: CASIQLAGGVNEQFF
CDR3 DNA: TGTGCCAGCATCCAACTAGCGGGAGGTGTGAATGAGCAGTTCTTC
clone size: many
J gene: TRBJ2-1
V gene: TRBV11-2
D gene: TRBD2

CDR3 protein: CASSFPGDPYNEQFF
CDR3 DNA: TGTGCCAGCAGCTTCCCGGGAGACCCCTACAATGAGCAGTTCTTC
clone size: few
J gene: TRBJ2-1
V gene: TRBV7-9
D gene: -

CDR3 protein: CASSINRAFLHF
CDR3 DNA: TGTGCCAGCAGCATCAACAGGGCATTCCTCCACTTT
clone size: -
J gene: TRBJ1-6
V gene: TRBV21-1
D gene: -

CDR3 protein: CSVPQGLYGYTF
CDR3 DNA: TGCAGCGTCCCACAGGGGCTCTATGGCTACACCTTC
clone size: many
J gene: TRBJ1-2
V gene: TRBV29-1
D gene: TRBD1

CDR3 protein: CASSSGLAGITDTQYF
CDR3 DNA: TGTGCCAGCAGTTCCGGACTAGCGGGGATTACAGATACGCAGTATTTT
clone size: many
J gene: TRBJ2-3
V gene: TRBV12-3/TRBV12-4
D gene: TRBD2

CDR3 protein: CASSFNEFPAFF
CDR3 DNA: TGCGCCAGCAGCTTCAACGAGTTTCCGGCTTTCTTT
clone size: many
J gene: TRBJ1-1
V gene: TRBV5-1
D gene: -

CDR3 protein: CASSLRGTGVNEQYF
CDR3 DNA: TGTGCCAGCAGCCTCCGGGGGACAGGGGTCAACGAGCAGTACTTC
clone size: few
J gene: TRBJ2-7
V gene: TRBV3-1
D gene: TRBD1

CDR3 protein: CASSENLGHSPLHF
CDR3 DNA: TGTGCCAGCAGTGAAAATTTGGGCCATTCACCCCTCCACTTT
clone size: many
J gene: TRBJ1-6
V gene: TRBV2
D gene: -

CDR3 protein: CASSTDRGRGYTF
CDR3 DNA: TGTGCCAGCAGTACGGACAGGGGAAGGGGCTACACCTTC
clone size: -
J gene: TRBJ1-2
V gene: TRBV6-1
D gene: TRBD1

CDR3 protein: CASSALAGGDTQYF
CDR3 DNA: TGTGCCAGCAGTGCACTAGCGGGGGGAGATACGCAGTATTTT
clone size: many
J gene: TRBJ2-3
V gene: TRBV27
D gene: TRBD2

CDR3 protein: CASSLATGQKNTEAFF
CDR3 DNA: TGCGCCAGCAGCTTGGCTACGGGACAGAAGAACACTGAAGCTTTCTTT
clone size: -
J gene: TRBJ1-1
V gene: TRBV5-1
D gene: TRBD1

CDR3 protein: CASSPRLTYEQYF
CDR3 DNA: TGTGCCAGCAGTCCCAGGTTAACCTACGAGCAGTACTTC
clone size: many
J gene: TRBJ2-7
V gene: TRBV6-5
D gene: -

CDR3 protein: CSVEGQANYGYTF
CDR3 DNA: TGCAGCGTTGAAGGACAGGCGAACTATGGCTACACCTTC
clone size: -
J gene: TRBJ1-2
V gene: TRBV29-1
D gene: -